The clone carrying this T cell receptor beta chain turned up a few times. Germline lookup yields CDR1 KGHSH and CDR2 LQKENI. V shed 4 bases and J 9 bases; nucleotides not matched to a gene: 4. The length of the CDR3 is 13 residues. The culture paired approximately 200,000 irradiated violet-dye-labeled stimulators with approximately 200,000 CFSE-labeled responders. At the end of the reaction, proliferating CFSE-low CD3+CD4+ and CD3+CD8+ responders were sorted. The data were taken from a study of graft-versus-host responses after intestinal transplantation. Here immunoSEQ multiplex PCR was the method, and the copy in TCRdb shows in-frame clones only, minus some. The sample records approximately 8,600 clones, approximately 31% being singletons. Findings and caveats of the study: Peak circulating GvH clone levels were associated with early post-transplant HvG declines. Across patients carrying graft-donor T cell macrochimerism, allografts held high graft-versus-host to host-versus-graft clonal ratios.

Source: alloreactive CD4+ T cells from a mixed lymphocyte reaction culture, taken before intestinal transplant. As for subset: CFSE-low proliferating T cells sorted from approximately six-day pre-transplant mixed lymphocyte reaction (GvH or HvG direction). This receptor was obtained from a human patient who received an intestinal transplant. The rearrangement uses TRBV18 and TRBJ2-3, with TRBD1 identical over 10 bases. The CDR3 loop is CASSRTGGETQYF. Here the CDR3 DNA reads TGTGCCAGCTCACGGACAGGGGGGGAAACGCAGTATTTT.